These 8 T cell receptor beta chains came from one sample sequenced in a study of glioma-infiltrating T cells. Using RNA template, CDR3s of TCR alpha and beta were amplified with iRepertoire arm-PCR. TCRdb used MiXCR to reprocess the multiplex PCR reads, holding one entry per CDR3 protein. The sample comprises about 89,000 distinct CDR3 sequences, 23% of which are singletons, and 6.7% rests with the top ten. The sequenced material came from glioma tissue, nonneoplastic brain tissue, or PBMCs (not recorded which). These receptors were obtained from a human donor with low-grade glioma or glioblastoma, undergoing nonglioma brain surgery, or in good health (not recorded which).

At least ten counts were recorded for this clonotype. The chain combines TRBV20-1 with TRBJ2-7; D remains unclear. The germline CDR1 and CDR2 sequences are DFQATT and SNEGSKA (reference sequence). This CDR3 has 14 amino acids. The ends were cut back, 3 bases at V and 0 bases at J, with 12 bases in the middle. CDR3 DNA sequence: TGCAGTGCTAGGCCTGGCGCCAGCTCCTACGAGCAGTACTTC. Translating gives CSARPGASSYEQYF.

This clonotype was observed at least ten times. The J gene is TRBJ2-1, the V gene TRBV6-2 or TRBV6-3; D unclear. Germline CDR1 is MNHEY and CDR2 is SVGEGT. V was shortened by 6 bases and J by 6 bases, with 9 bases between the two germline ends. The CDR3 loop spans 12 amino acids. In DNA form, the CDR3 reads TGTGCCAGCAGGCCGACACCCAATGAGCAGTTCTTC. The encoded protein is CASRPTPNEQFF.

This clonotype appeared many times. The V gene is TRBV6-2 or TRBV6-3, the J gene TRBJ2-5; 8 bases match TRBD2. V trimming: 3 bases; J trimming: 5 bases; junction bases outside the gene matches: 8. The V gene's germline CDR1 is MNHEY and CDR2 SVGEGT. The CDR3 is 15 amino acids. The CDR3 DNA follows: TGTGCCAGCAGTTATTTGGCGGGAGGCAGGGAGACCCAGTACTTC. Translation gives CASSYLAGGRETQYF.

This clonotype came up many times. This chain uses TRBV19 with TRBJ1-5; no clear D. Germline V gene sequence: CDR1 LNHDA, CDR2 SQIVND (reference sequence). The CDR3 totals 15 residues. Trimming shortened V by 3 bases and J by 1 base, and 10 bases separated the two germline ends. In nucleotides, the CDR3 is TGTGCCAGTAGTATGGCCGCTTTGAGCAATCAGCCCCAGCATTTT. Translated: CASSMAALSNQPQHF.

At least ten counts were recorded for this clonotype. The V call is TRBV27, the J call TRBJ1-6, with 7 nucleotides matching TRBD1. Germline V gives CDR1 MNHEY, CDR2 SMNVEV (reference sequence). V gave up 6 bases and J gave up 5 bases; unmatched junction bases: 4. CDR3 length equals 14 residues. The CDR3 loop is CASSLGQNNSPLHF. The CDR3 DNA sequence: TGTGCCAGCAGCCTGGGACAGAATAATTCACCCCTCCACTTT.

The gene calls are TRBV2 and TRBJ1-5, with unresolved D. Deletions cut 6 bases from V and 2 bases from J, with 14 bases between. Germline V gene data show CDR1 as SNHLY and CDR2 as FYNNEI. This CDR3 is 15 amino acids long. The CDR3 reads CASSRGADRNQPQHF. The CDR3 nucleotides are TGTGCCAGCAGCCGGGGAGCGGATCGCAATCAGCCCCAGCATTTT.

Of note for this clonotype: A much larger clone differs from this one at a single base, so this may be a read error. CDR3 protein: CASSQNTYGYTF. CDR3 nucleotides: TGTGCCAGCAGCCAGAACACCTATGGCTACACCTTC. The chain is built from TRBV12-3 or TRBV12-4 and TRBJ1-2; the D is unclear. Trimming removed 6 bases at V and 4 bases at J, with 9 bases between. The CDR3 is 12 residues long.

This sequence joins TRBV6-2 or TRBV6-3 and TRBJ2-7; a weak D match, TRBD1 (5 bases). CDR1 and CDR2 from the germline V gene are MNHEY and SVGEGT. This CDR3 contains 15 residues. V was clipped by 6 bases and J by 7 bases, with 22 bases between them. CDR3 protein: CASRTDPFYYNEQYF. The CDR3 DNA is TGTGCCAGCAGGACAGATCCCTTCTACTACAATGAGCAGTACTTC.